This is a list of T cell receptor beta chains from one sample in a study of CD8+CD57+ T cells in acquired aplastic anemia. TCRdb reprocessed the reads via MiXCR and lists one record per CDR3 protein. The sample has more than 150,000 distinct CDR3 sequences; roughly 50% are singletons. The specimen was sorted CD4+, CD8+, or CD8+CD57+ T cells (not recorded which) from PBMCs. These receptors were collected from a human donor with aplastic anemia. The CDR3 runs from the conserved cysteine through the conserved F or W. The D gene is left open where the match is weak. Clone size appears in some rows only: once, few, many, or a class for an expanded clone.

TRBJ2-5 | TRBV29-1 | . | . | TGCAGCGTTGAAAAGCAAAGGGAGACCCAGTACTTC | CSVEKQRETQYF
TRBJ2-7 | TRBV15 | . | . | TGTGCCACCAGCAGAGGGGGGGGACAATCCTCCTACGAGCAGTACTTC | CATSRGGGQSSYEQYF
TRBJ2-1 | TRBV6-5 | . | . | TGTGCCAGCCAACGGGACTCCTACAATGAGCAGTTCTTC | CASQRDSYNEQFF
TRBJ1-6 | TRBV20-1 | . | few | TGCAGTGCTAGTGCAGGGACGACTAATTCACCCCTCCACTTT | CSASAGTTNSPLHF
TRBJ2-7 | TRBV9 | . | . | TGTGCCAGCAGCGTATCCGAGGCCAGGGTGTCTGGCGAGCAGTACTTC | CASSVSEARVSGEQYF
TRBJ1-3 | TRBV6-4 | . | many | TGTGCCAGCACCCCTTGGGGGGGTGGAAACACCATATATTTT | CASTPWGGGNTIYF
TRBJ1-1 | TRBV12-3/TRBV12-4 | . | many | TGTGCCAGCAGACGGACCAGACAGCGGAACACTGAAGCTTTCTTT | CASRRTRQRNTEAFF
TRBJ2-3 | TRBV12-3/TRBV12-4 | . | many | TGTGCCAGCAGCCGCACAGACTCCCTCACAGATACGCAGTATTTT | CASSRTDSLTDTQYF
TRBJ2-1 | TRBV2 | . | . | TGTGCCAGCAGTAAACAGGGATCCGGTGAGCAGTTCTTC | CASSKQGSGEQFF
TRBJ2-3 | TRBV20-1 | . | . | TGCAGTGCTAGAGATCAAGCCCCAGGTAGCACAGATACGCAGTATTTT | CSARDQAPGSTDTQYF
TRBJ1-5 | TRBV20-1 | . | . | TGCAGTGCTAGAGACGGAGATCAGCCCCAGCATTTT | CSARDGDQPQHF
TRBJ1-2 | TRBV19 | TRBD1 | . | TGTGCCAGTAGTTCGCACCTTACCGAGGACAGGAATTTGTATGGCTACACCTTC | CASSSHLTEDRNLYGYTF
TRBJ1-1 | TRBV5-8 | . | once | TGTGCCAGCATCATACAGGGTGGGCTCACTGAAGCTTTCTTT | CASIIQGGLTEAFF
TRBJ1-2 | TRBV28 | . | . | TGTGCCAGCAGTTTGACCTACCATGGCTACACCTTC | CASSLTYHGYTF
TRBJ2-1 | TRBV7-9 | TRBD1 | . | TGTGCCAGCAGCTTCGGGACAGGCAATGAGCAGTTCTTC | CASSFGTGNEQFF
TRBJ2-6 | TRBV2 | TRBD1 | . | TGTGCCAGCACCAGACAGGGCACAGGGGCCAACGTCCTGACTTTC | CASTRQGTGANVLTF
TRBJ2-7 | TRBV7-6 | . | . | TGTGCCAGCAGCTTAGGGGTGACGGGGAGCTCCTACGAGCAGTACTTC | CASSLGVTGSSYEQYF
TRBJ2-5 | TRBV7-8 | TRBD2 | . | TGTGCCAGCAGCTTACCTAGCGGTACGGACGAGACCCAGTACTTC | CASSLPSGTDETQYF
TRBJ1-5 | TRBV24-1 | . | . | TGTGCCACCAGTGACCCAGGTAGCAATCAGCCCCAGCATTTT | CATSDPGSNQPQHF
TRBJ1-1 | TRBV10-2 | . | . | TGCGCCAGCAGTGAAGTACAGAGAGAACGGGCTTTCTTT | CASSEVQRERAFF
TRBJ1-1 | TRBV28 | . | . | TGTGCCAGCAGTATACCAGCGAACACTGGAGCTTTCTTT | CASSIPANTGAFF
TRBJ2-3 | TRBV19 | . | . | TGTGCCAGTACCCCCCCAACGAGGGATACGCAGTATTTT | CASTPPTRDTQYF
TRBJ1-5 | TRBV7-6 | . | many | TGTGCCAGCAGACAGGAGGAGCAGGGGCCTATCAATCAGCCCCAGCATTTT | CASRQEEQGPINQPQHF
TRBJ2-3 | TRBV28 | . | many | TGTGCCAGCAGTTCGACAGTCCATACGCAGTATTTT | CASSSTVHTQYF
TRBJ2-1 | TRBV20-1 | . | once | TGCAGTGGGGGTAACTACAATGAGCAGTTCTTC | CSGGNYNEQFF
TRBJ1-3 | TRBV19 | TRBD1 | . | TGTGCCAGTAGCCCCCTGGACAGGGAGAGAAACACCATATATTTT | CASSPLDRERNTIYF
TRBJ2-1 | TRBV6-1 | TRBD2 | . | TGTGCCAGCAGGGGAGGACTAGCGGTGTACAATGAGCAGTTCTTC | CASRGGLAVYNEQFF
TRBJ1-1 | TRBV29-1 | . | . | TGCAGCGTCGCCGGGGTCACTGAAGCTTTCTTT | CSVAGVTEAFF
TRBJ2-7 | TRBV20-1 | . | . | TGCAGTGCTCGCCAGGGCTACGAGCAGTACTTC | CSARQGYEQYF
TRBJ2-7 | TRBV28 | TRBD1 | few | TGTGCCAGCAGTGCAACAGGGGGGTCCTACGAGCAGTACTTC | CASSATGGSYEQYF
TRBJ2-7 | TRBV6-1 | TRBD2 | many | TGTGCCAGCAGACAGACTAGCGGAGACCCCTACGAGCAGTACTTC | CASRQTSGDPYEQYF
TRBJ2-7 | TRBV5-6 | . | many | TGTGCCAGCAGCTTGGATAGGCACTACGAGCAGTACTTC | CASSLDRHYEQYF